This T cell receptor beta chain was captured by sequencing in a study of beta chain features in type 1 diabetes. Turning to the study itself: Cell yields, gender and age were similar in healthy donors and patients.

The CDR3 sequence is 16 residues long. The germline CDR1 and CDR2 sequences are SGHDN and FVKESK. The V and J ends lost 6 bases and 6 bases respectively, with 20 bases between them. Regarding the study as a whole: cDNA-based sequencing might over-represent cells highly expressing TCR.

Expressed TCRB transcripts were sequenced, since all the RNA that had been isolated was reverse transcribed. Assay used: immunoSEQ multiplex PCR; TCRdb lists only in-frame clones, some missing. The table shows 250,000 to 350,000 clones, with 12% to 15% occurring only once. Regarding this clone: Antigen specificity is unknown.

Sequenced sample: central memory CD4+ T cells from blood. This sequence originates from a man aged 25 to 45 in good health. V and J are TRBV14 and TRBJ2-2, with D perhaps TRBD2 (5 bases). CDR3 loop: CASSLRTGLGPGELFF. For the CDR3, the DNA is TGTGCCAGCAGTCTCAGGACTGGCCTTGGGCCCGGGGAGCTGTTTTTT.